This T cell receptor (beta chain) was sequenced for a study of T cell responses to AZD1222 COVID-19 vaccine. The method was immunoSEQ multiplex PCR; TCRdb's version includes in-frame clones alone and lacks a portion of them. Of around 130,000 clones listed, about 86% were seen once; the top ten hold around 2.9%. The germline CDR1 and CDR2 sequences are MNHEY and SVGAGI. This CDR3 has 15 amino acids. V was pared by 5 bases and J by 0 bases, with 3 bases of the junction left unmatched. The analysis combined second doses at about 4 or about 12 weeks. This clone has only one observation. The J gene is TRBJ2-1, the V gene TRBV6-5; 8 bases match TRBD1. The source was peripheral blood, collected 28 days after the second AZD1222 dose. The sequence was collected from an adult who received the AZD1222 COVID-19 vaccine. The CDR3 loop reads CASSRTGSSYNEQFF. CDR3 nucleotide sequence: TGTGCCAGCAGTCGGACAGGGAGCTCCTACAATGAGCAGTTCTTC.